Below are 25 T cell receptor beta chains sequenced from a single sample in a study of memory CD4+ T cells and cytomegalovirus serostatus. Single viable CD3+CD4+CD8-CD45RO+ cells were sorted as the memory CD4+ T cells. Sequencing used immunoSEQ multiplex PCR; TCRdb keeps in-frame clones, though not all of them. Among around 26,000 clones listed, around 80% were seen once. Sequencing was carried out using memory CD4+ T cells from blood. Every receptor here comes from an adult in good health and CMV-seronegative.

This rearrangement joins TRBV5-4 to TRBJ2-1; D gene uncertain. Between the trimmed V and J ends, which lost 4 bases and 0 bases, there was a span of 14 bases. Germline V lookup: CDR1 SGHNT, CDR2 YYREEE (reference sequence). The CDR3 runs to 16 residues. Here the CDR3 DNA reads TGTGCCAGCAGCGCCTTAGCAGCGAGCTCCTACAATGAGCAGTTCTTC. Its translation is CASSALAASSYNEQFF.

The V call is TRBV14, the J call TRBJ1-1; D gene unclear. Germline CDR1 SGHDN, CDR2 FVKESK. CDR3 length: 13 amino acids. With 5 bases removed from V and 0 bases from J, the gap between germline ends came to 7 bases. CDR3 loop: CASSFNMNTEAFF. CDR3 in DNA: TGTGCCAGCAGCTTTAATATGAACACTGAAGCTTTCTTT.

This clone was counted only a few times. The genes are TRBV2 and TRBJ1-5, with D perhaps matching TRBD1 (5 bases). This CDR3 has 15 amino acids. The V gene lost 6 bases and the J gene lost 0 bases, with 12 bases spanning the gap. In germline, CDR1 is SNHLY, CDR2 FYNNEI. CDR3 protein: CASRGGDLSNQPQHF. The CDR3 DNA reads as TGTGCCAGCAGGGGCGGGGACCTTAGCAATCAGCCCCAGCATTTT.

The CDR3 DNA is TGTGCCAGCCAGGCAGGGGCGGGCACAGATACGCAGTATTTT. Translation gives CASQAGAGTDTQYF. The rearrangement uses TRBV6-5 and TRBJ2-3, with D tentatively TRBD1 (6 bases). Germline-derived CDR1 and CDR2 are MNHEY and SVGAGI. V lost 8 bases and J lost 1, with 13 bases in between. The CDR3 loop spans 14 amino acids.

This clone was observed a single time. J is TRBJ2-2 and V is TRBV10-2, with 8 bases that match TRBD2. The CDR3 totals 15 residues. The trim removed 5 bases at V and 6 bases at J, leaving 8 bases unmatched. The germline V gene has CDR1 WSHSY and CDR2 SAAADI. CDR3 DNA sequence: TGCGCCAGCAGTTTTACTAGCGGTTCAGCCGGGGAGCTGTTTTTT. Translated, it gives CASSFTSGSAGELFF.

This chain connects TRBV19 to TRBJ1-5; maybe TRBD1 (6 bases). Trimming pared 4 bases from V and 1 base from J, leaving 8 bases between. Germline lookup yields CDR1 LNHDA and CDR2 SQIVND (reference sequence). The CDR3 has 14 residues. The CDR3 here is CASSRTESNQPQHF. As DNA, the CDR3 is TGTGCCAGTAGTAGGACAGAGAGCAATCAGCCCCAGCATTTT.

The chain couples TRBV5-6 to TRBJ1-2, with TRBD1 matching 9 bases. CDR1 SGHDT and CDR2 YYEEEE come from the germline V gene. V lost 3 bases to trimming and J lost 1 base; unmatched junction nucleotides: 4. The CDR3 length is 15 residues. The CDR3, as DNA: TGTGCCAGCAGCTATGGGACAGGGAATAACTATGGCTACACCTTC. It specifies CASSYGTGNNYGYTF.

The rearrangement links TRBV28 to TRBJ1-4; TRBD1 agrees at 8 bases. Germline CDR1 reads MDHEN; CDR2 reads SYDVKM. The CDR3 contains 14 residues. V lost 6 bases to trimming and J lost 4 bases; unmatched junction nucleotides: 4. The CDR3 here is CASRLQGVNEKLFF. CDR3 nucleotides: TGTGCCAGCAGACTACAGGGGGTTAATGAAAAACTGTTTTTT. Combining the CDR3 with reference TRBV28 and TRBJ1-4 gives the whole variable domain DVKVTQSSRYLVKRTGEKVFLECVQDMDHENMFWYRQDPGLGLRLIYFSYDVKMKEKGDIPEGYSVSREKKERFSLILESASTNQTSMYLCASRLQGVNEKLFFGSGTQLSVL.

The V call is TRBV10-3, the J call TRBJ1-1, with a possible D match to TRBD1 (6 bases). Germline CDR1 ENHRY, CDR2 SYGVKD. This CDR3 has 13 residues. Trimming pared 7 bases from V and 0 bases from J, leaving 9 bases between. The CDR3 region is CAITGDMNTEAFF. DNA of the CDR3: TGTGCCATCACCGGGGACATGAACACTGAAGCTTTCTTT.

The CDR3: CASKRDRALVTEAFF. The CDR3 DNA reads TGCGCCAGCAAAAGGGACAGGGCATTAGTCACTGAAGCTTTCTTT. The rearrangement joins TRBV5-1 to TRBJ1-1; 9 bases map to TRBD1. From germline, CDR1 is SGHRS and CDR2 YFSETQ. V lost 6 bases, J lost 4 bases, and 10 bases stayed unmatched. This CDR3 has 15 amino acids.

In regard to this clone: This CDR3 is also generated by other DNA sequences in the sample. The chain couples TRBV11-2 to TRBJ2-5; D unclear. V was trimmed by 1 base and J by 4 bases, leaving 4 bases between them. The CDR3 extends over 12 amino acids. Germline loops: CDR1 SGHAT, CDR2 FQNNGV. The CDR3: CASSLVPETQYF. Here the CDR3 DNA reads TGTGCCAGCAGCTTAGTCCCAGAGACCCAGTACTTC.

This chain uses TRBV5-5 with TRBJ2-3; 10 nucleotides agree with TRBD1. J gave up 3 bases and V 3 bases, and 1 base lay outside the gene matches. The CDR3 sequence is 14 residues long. Germline V CDR1 and CDR2: SGHKS, YYEKEE (reference sequence). The CDR3 nucleotides are TGTGCCAGCAGCTGGGGACAGGGGACAGATACGCAGTATTTT. Translating it yields CASSWGQGTDTQYF.

This sequence joins TRBV10-1 and TRBJ1-3, with 8 nucleotides matching TRBD1. Germline V gene data show CDR1 as WNHNN and CDR2 as SYGVQD (reference sequence). V dropped 6 bases and J dropped 2; count of bases not matched to a gene: 6. The CDR3 length is 15 residues. Written as DNA, the CDR3 is TGCGCCAGCAGCCGGGACAGGAATACTGGAAACACCATATATTTT. It encodes CASSRDRNTGNTIYF.

The chain has TRBV7-2 and TRBJ2-5; 13 nucleotides line up with TRBD2. Germline lookup yields CDR1 SGHTA and CDR2 FQGNSA. This CDR3 has 15 amino acids. The V and J ends lost 5 bases and 5 bases, in that order; junction bases with no gene match: 5. Here the CDR3 reads CASSSTSGGVETQYF. The CDR3 DNA reads TGTGCCAGCAGCAGTACTAGCGGGGGGGTTGAGACCCAGTACTTC.

This clone showed up just once. The chain combines TRBV6-5 with TRBJ1-6; D ambiguous. The CDR3 sequence is 13 residues long. CDR1 and CDR2 (germline): MNHEY, SVGAGI. The germline V and J ends were trimmed by 2 bases and 7 bases, with 6 bases remaining between them. CDR3 nucleotides: TGTGCCAGCAGTTACCAAGGAAATTCACCCCTCCACTTT. Translation gives CASSYQGNSPLHF.

V gene TRBV7-8 combines with J gene TRBJ2-1; weak D call: TRBD2 (6 bases). The CDR3 has 15 amino acids. The V gene lost 2 bases and the J gene lost 10 bases, with 18 bases spanning the gap. Germline CDR1 is SGHVS and CDR2 is FQNEAQ. CDR3 sequence (DNA): TGTGCCAGCAGCTTAACTAGCAAATCGATACACGAGCAGTTCTTC. Translating it yields CASSLTSKSIHEQFF.

This clone came up a few times. The V call is TRBV9, the J call TRBJ1-1; perhaps TRBD1 as D (6 bases). Germline CDR1 is SGDLS and CDR2 is YYNGEE. This CDR3 has 14 residues. The V and J ends lost 5 bases and 4 bases respectively, with 15 bases between them. The CDR3 DNA is TGTGCCAGCAGGGGCGGGGGCGCGGGCACTGAAGCTTTCTTT. It codes for CASRGGGAGTEAFF.

The chain employs TRBV5-5 and TRBJ2-3, with 8 positions matching TRBD1. There are 14 residues in the CDR3. Germline values: CDR1 SGHKS, CDR2 YYEKEE (reference sequence). The trim removed 1 base at V and 5 bases at J, leaving 3 bases unmatched. In DNA, the CDR3 is TGTGCCAGCAGCTTGTCAGGGGGCAGAGATACGCAGTATTTT. Its protein product is CASSLSGGRDTQYF. The complete variable domain, with remaining parts taken from reference TRBV5-5 and TRBJ2-3, reads DAGVTQSPTHLIKTRGQQVTLRCSPISGHKSVSWYQQVLGQGPQFIFQYYEKEERGRGNFPDRFSARQFPNYSSELNVNALLLGDSALYLCASSLSGGRDTQYFGPGTRLTVL.

This clone was observed a few times. The rearrangement joins TRBV28 to TRBJ1-5; D is ambiguous. The ends were cut back, 6 bases at V and 8 bases at J, with 11 bases in the middle. Germline values: CDR1 MDHEN, CDR2 SYDVKM. The CDR3 runs to 12 residues. Here the CDR3 DNA reads TGTGCCAGCAGACCCCTTGGGAAGCCCCAGCATTTT. Translated, it gives CASRPLGKPQHF.

V usage is TRBV14 and J usage is TRBJ2-7; possible D gene TRBD1, 6 bases. The V and J ends lost 5 bases and 2 bases respectively, with 13 bases between them. CDR3 length: 14 amino acids. Germline V gene sequence: CDR1 SGHDN, CDR2 FVKESK. Here the CDR3 reads CASSGQLLPYEQYF. In DNA, the CDR3 is TGTGCCAGCAGCGGACAGCTATTGCCCTACGAGCAGTACTTC.

This clone was detected a few times. V usage is TRBV5-4 and J usage is TRBJ1-6; D perhaps matches TRBD1 (5 bases). Trimming shortened V by 0 bases and J by 6 bases, and 13 bases separated the two germline ends. CDR1 and CDR2 from the germline V gene are SGHNT and YYREEE (reference sequence). The length of the CDR3 is 16 residues. CDR3 protein: CASSLDRPSSNSPLHF. CDR3 coding DNA: TGTGCCAGCAGCTTGGACAGGCCAAGTAGTAATTCACCCCTCCACTTT.

The chain joins TRBV9 to TRBJ2-5, with D possibly matching TRBD2 (7 bases). Trimming took off 6 bases at V and 5 bases at J, with 14 bases between the two ends. CDR3 length: 13 residues. From germline, CDR1 is SGDLS and CDR2 YYNGEE. The CDR3 reads CASKAGAGETQYF. As DNA, the CDR3 is TGTGCCAGCAAGGCGGGGGCGGGTGAGACCCAGTACTTC.

This sequence joins TRBV18 and TRBJ2-1, with a tentative D call TRBD1 (6 bases). There are 13 residues in the CDR3. Germline V CDR1 and CDR2: KGHSH, LQKENI. Between the trimmed V and J ends, which lost 4 bases and 7 bases, there was a span of 11 bases. CDR3 in DNA: TGTGCCAGCTCACAGAACAGGGAGAATGAGCAGTTCTTC. This sequence encodes CASSQNRENEQFF.

V gene TRBV6-1 combines with J gene TRBJ1-1, with 7 nucleotides matching TRBD1. Per the germline V gene, CDR1 is MNHNS and CDR2 is SASEGT. CDR3 length: 15 residues. The V gene end was trimmed by 6 bases and the J gene end by 1 base; junction bases not matched to a gene: 8. This CDR3 is CASSRTGRTNTEAFF. Written as DNA, the CDR3 is TGTGCCAGCAGCAGGACAGGAAGAACGAACACTGAAGCTTTCTTT.

This clone was recorded a few times. This sequence joins TRBV2 and TRBJ1-1; D may be TRBD1 (5 bases). Germline V CDR1 and CDR2: SNHLY, FYNNEI. The CDR3 contains 13 residues. Trimming shortened V by 7 bases and J by 4 bases, and 13 bases separated the two germline ends. The CDR3 spells CASTPGSTTEAFF. CDR3 DNA: TGTGCCAGCACTCCAGGGAGCACCACTGAAGCTTTCTTT.